Below are 18 T cell receptor beta chains sequenced from a single sample in a study of blood T cell repertoires in COVID-19. Assay used: immunoSEQ multiplex PCR; TCRdb lists only in-frame clones, some missing. This table holds around 50,000 clones, around 92% found once. The sample taken for sequencing was peripheral blood. The receptor set was obtained from a human donor in a cohort sampled during active COVID-19.

The rearrangement links TRBV28 to TRBJ1-4; 8 nucleotides line up with TRBD1. The V gene end was trimmed by 5 bases and the J gene end by 7 bases; junction bases not matched to a gene: 6. CDR3 length: 14 amino acids. Germline assignment: CDR1 MDHEN and CDR2 SYDVKM. Here the CDR3 reads CASSHQGALEKLFF. CDR3 DNA: TGTGCCAGCAGTCACCAGGGGGCGCTTGAAAAACTGTTTTTT.

The CDR3 DNA reads as TGTGCCAGCTCCAAGTTTGTGGCAGGGGCCGGCTACACCTTC. Translating it yields CASSKFVAGAGYTF. This chain connects TRBV27 to TRBJ1-2; possibly TRBD1 for D (6 bases). Germline loops: CDR1 MNHEY, CDR2 SMNVEV (reference sequence). V dropped 8 bases and J dropped 8 bases, with 21 bases sitting between them. The CDR3 length is 14 residues.

The chain joins TRBV6-1 to TRBJ1-1; tentatively, D is TRBD1 (5 bases). The CDR3 has 16 amino acids. The ends were cut back, 2 bases at V and 0 bases at J, with 13 bases in the middle. Germline assignment: CDR1 MNHNS and CDR2 SASEGT. CDR3 in DNA: TGTGCCAGCAGTGAAAGACAGTTGGGGTTGAACACTGAAGCTTTCTTT. Translating it yields CASSERQLGLNTEAFF.

The chain couples TRBV6-5 to TRBJ1-2; maybe TRBD1 (5 bases). Germline CDR1 MNHEY, CDR2 SVGAGI. CDR3 length: 13 amino acids. V shed 6 bases and J shed 1 base, with 9 bases lying between them. The CDR3 nucleotides are TGTGCCAGCAGGACAGAACTTAACTATGGCTACACCTTC. This codes for CASRTELNYGYTF.

The chain has TRBV19 and TRBJ1-2, with 7 bases fitting TRBD1. There are 16 residues in the CDR3. Germline lookup yields CDR1 LNHDA and CDR2 SQIVND (reference sequence). After removal of 4 bases from V and 3 bases from J, the junction contained 11 bases not matched to a gene. CDR3 protein: CASSTQHRGLDYGYTF. Written as DNA, the CDR3 is TGTGCCAGTAGTACCCAACATAGGGGGCTGGACTATGGCTACACCTTC.

The CDR3 bases are TGTGCCACCGGACAGTTGGGCTATGGCTACACCTTC. Protein sequence: CATGQLGYGYTF. The genes are TRBV2 and TRBJ1-2; possible D gene TRBD1, 6 bases. CDR1 is SNHLY, CDR2 FYNNEI, per germline. The germline V and J ends were trimmed by 10 bases and 4 bases, with 13 bases remaining between them. The CDR3 is 12 amino acids.

CDR3 sequence (DNA): TGTGCCACCAGTGATCCGCGGGGAGGACGTCGGCCCGGGGAGCTGTTTTTT. This sequence encodes CATSDPRGGRRPGELFF. The rearrangement joins TRBV24-1 to TRBJ2-2; tentatively, D is TRBD2 (6 bases). In germline, CDR1 is KGHDR, CDR2 SFDVKD. The CDR3 covers 17 residues. The V end was cut by 3 bases, the J end by 6 bases, with 19 bases between.

DNA of the CDR3: TGTGCCAGCAGTTACTCGTTTGCGTCGGAAGCTTTCTTT. It yields the protein CASSYSFASEAFF. The chain is built from TRBV6-5 and TRBJ1-1; D not resolved. CDR3 size: 13 residues. The V end was cut by 0 bases, the J end by 8 bases, with 10 bases between. Germline V gene lookup returns CDR1 MNHEY and CDR2 SVGAGI.

The chain combines TRBV27 with TRBJ2-1; 8 bases match TRBD2. Germline V CDR1 and CDR2: MNHEY, SMNVEV (reference sequence). The J segment lost 8 bases and the V segment lost 5 bases, leaving 20 bases of the junction unmatched. The CDR3 has 18 amino acids. The CDR3 here is CASSNRAPLAGTIDEQFF. The CDR3 nucleotides read TGTGCCAGCAGTAACCGAGCCCCCCTAGCGGGCACAATTGATGAGCAGTTCTTC.

J is TRBJ1-2 and V is TRBV27, with TRBD1 matching 8 bases. J was trimmed by 3 bases and V by 5 bases; bases with no gene match: 2. The CDR3 is made up of 13 amino acids. Germline values: CDR1 MNHEY, CDR2 SMNVEV (reference sequence). The CDR3 spells CASSKQGDYGYTF. Here the CDR3 DNA reads TGTGCCAGCAGTAAACAGGGGGACTATGGCTACACCTTC.

This clone has only one observation. The J gene is TRBJ2-7, the V gene TRBV11-1; the D is unclear. The CDR3 covers 14 residues. V was trimmed by 1 base and J by 6 bases, leaving 13 bases between them. The germline V gene has CDR1 SGHAT and CDR2 FQDESV (reference sequence). CDR3 bases: TGTGCCAGCAGCTTAGTATCTAGAAGTCTCGAGCAGTACTTC. Translated, it gives CASSLVSRSLEQYF.

The J gene is TRBJ2-3, the V gene TRBV5-1, with 13 bases that match TRBD2. Germline V gene sequence: CDR1 SGHRS, CDR2 YFSETQ. The V and J ends lost 4 bases and 0 bases, in that order; junction bases with no gene match: 11. The CDR3 runs to 19 residues. The CDR3 DNA sequence: TGCGCCAGCAGCCCACGACTAGCGGGGGGCCAATCTAGCACAGATACGCAGTATTTT. This codes for CASSPRLAGGQSSTDTQYF. Full variable domain (rest looked up from reference TRBV5-1 and TRBJ2-3): KAGVTQTPRYLIKTRGQQVTLSCSPISGHRSVSWYQQTPGQGLQFLFEYFSETQRNKGNFPGRFSGRQFSNSRSEMNVSTLELGDSALYLCASSPRLAGGQSSTDTQYFGPGTRLTVL.

The chain employs TRBV2 and TRBJ1-6, with TRBD1 matching 7 bases. Unmatched junction bases numbered 7, after V lost 6 bases and J lost 5 bases. Looked up from germline, CDR1 is SNHLY and CDR2 is FYNNEI. This CDR3 region has 15 residues. CDR3 amino acids: CASRSIRGDNSPLHF. CDR3 sequence (DNA): TGTGCCAGCAGGAGCATCAGGGGGGATAATTCACCCCTCCACTTT.

The chain joins TRBV6-5 to TRBJ2-5; maybe TRBD2 (7 bases). The CDR3 totals 16 residues. Trimming cost V 3 bases and J 5 bases, with 19 bases left between them. Germline V gene lookup returns CDR1 MNHEY and CDR2 SVGAGI. The DNA for the CDR3 is TGTGCCAGCAGTTATCTGGAAGGACTAGGGGGGGAGACCCAGTACTTC. This translates into CASSYLEGLGGETQYF.

The V call is TRBV19, the J call TRBJ2-1; 13 bases are shared with TRBD2. V lost 5 bases to trimming and J lost 9 bases; unmatched junction nucleotides: 10. Per the germline V gene, CDR1 is LNHDA and CDR2 is SQIVND (reference sequence). CDR3 length: 16 residues. The DNA of the CDR3 is TGTGCCAGTAGTCGGACTAGCGGGGGCCCCGCGGCTGAGCAGTTCTTC. It translates to CASSRTSGGPAAEQFF. The complete variable domain, with remaining parts taken from reference TRBV19 and TRBJ2-1, reads DGGITQSPKYLFRKEGQNVTLSCEQNLNHDAMYWYRQDPGQGLRLIYYSQIVNDFQKGDIAEGYSVSREKKESFPLTVTSAQKNPTAFYLCASSRTSGGPAAEQFFGPGTRLTVL.

Here the CDR3 DNA reads TGTGCCAGCAGCCTAACAGGGGGCGGGGATGGCTACACCTTC. It is translated as CASSLTGGGDGYTF. The rearrangement uses TRBV6-5 and TRBJ1-2; 9 bases fit TRBD1. The CDR3 loop spans 14 amino acids. CDR1 is MNHEY, CDR2 SVGAGI, per germline. Germline trimming cut 6 bases from V and 6 bases from J; bases unmatched to any gene: 8.

The chain recombines TRBV3-1 (or the pseudogene TRBV3-2) with TRBJ2-7; TRBD1 matches 7 bases. J was trimmed by 0 bases and V by 4 bases; bases with no gene match: 6. Germline CDR1 and CDR2: LGHDT and YNNKEL (reference sequence). The CDR3 is 15 amino acids. In DNA form, the CDR3 reads TGTGCCAGCAGCCCTTGGACAGGTCGCTCCTACGAGCAGTACTTC. This encodes CASSPWTGRSYEQYF.

The chain combines TRBV2 with TRBJ2-2; 7 bases match TRBD1. Germline V gives CDR1 SNHLY, CDR2 FYNNEI. This CDR3 comprises 14 residues. With V trimmed by 6 bases and J by 4 bases, 5 bases remained unmatched. CDR3 residues: CASSWDSSTGELFF. CDR3 nucleotide sequence: TGTGCCAGCAGCTGGGACAGTTCCACCGGGGAGCTGTTTTTT. Based on the CDR3 plus reference TRBV2 and TRBJ2-2, the full variable domain is EPEVTQTPSHQVTQMGQEVILRCVPISNHLYFYWYRQILGQKVEFLVSFYNNEISEKSEIFDDQFSVERPDGSNFTLKIRSTKLEDSAMYFCASSWDSSTGELFFGEGSRLTVL.